The rows below give T cell receptor beta chains drawn from one sample of a study of regulatory T cells in long-lasting Graves disease. TCRdb ran MiXCR on the reads and lists one entry per CDR3 protein. This table has roughly 700 distinct CDR3 sequences, 88% appearing once. The sample was peripheral blood mononuclear cells (PBMCs), taken with antithyroid drug treatment, in newly diagnosed or persistent Graves disease (not recorded which). The receptors were gathered from a woman between 45 and 60 years old with Graves disease. The CDR3 runs from the conserved cysteine through the conserved F or W. The D gene is left open where the match is weak. Not every row has a clone size; where given, it reads once, few, many or a size class.

TRBV29-1	once	TRBJ2-5	.	TGCAGCGTTGAAGAAGTGGAGACCCAGTACTTC	CSVEEVETQYF
TRBV11-1	.	TRBJ2-5	.	TGTGCCAGCAGCCCTACGGTGGGGGCCCAAGAGACCCAGTACTTC	CASSPTVGAQETQYF
TRBV6-5	.	TRBJ2-7	TRBD2	TGTGCCAGCAGTTGGACTAGCCCGCTGGGGCAGTACTTC	CASSWTSPLGQYF
TRBV28	.	TRBJ2-7	.	TGTGCCAGCAGTCGCTCCTACGAGCAGTACTTC	CASSRSYEQYF
TRBV9	once	TRBJ2-3	TRBD2	TGTGCCAGCAGCGTAGAGAGCGGGGCGGGAGCCTATCGTACGCAGTATTTT	CASSVESGAGAYRTQYF
TRBV24-1	.	TRBJ2-1	.	TGTGCCACCAGTGATTTGTCGGGGCAGGGGTACAATGAGCAGTTCTTC	CATSDLSGQGYNEQFF
TRBV6-1	once	TRBJ2-7	.	TGTGCCAGCAACATACGGGGGCGCTGGGCCTTAAACCCAATAACCGAGTGGGAGCAGTACTTC	CASNIRGRWALNPITEWEQYF
TRBV21-1	.	TRBJ2-4	.	TGTGCCAGCAGCAATGAGGTGGGAGGGCCCATAAACATTCAGTACTTC	CASSNEVGGPINIQYF
TRBV9	.	TRBJ1-3	.	TGTGCCAGCAGCGTAGACGGGACACCTGGAAACACCATATATTTT	CASSVDGTPGNTIYF
TRBV6-1	.	TRBJ2-5	.	TGTGCCAGCAGCAAGCTTGGGGAGACCCAGTACTTC	CASSKLGETQYF
TRBV19	.	TRBJ1-1	.	TGTGCCAGTAGTATAGACCTGACCGCTGAAGCTTTCTTT	CASSIDLTAEAFF
TRBV12-3/TRBV12-4	.	TRBJ2-1	.	TGTGCCAGCAGCCCAGGACAGTCCCCGGGGGCTTCCTACAATGAGCAGTTCTTC	CASSPGQSPGASYNEQFF
TRBV11-2	few	TRBJ2-3	.	TGTGCCAGCAGCTTTGGGGGTACGCAGTATTTT	CASSFGGTQYF
TRBV7-2	.	TRBJ2-2	TRBD2	TGTGCCAGCAGCTTAGTGGCGCTAGCGGGACTTACCGGGGAGCTGTTTTTT	CASSLVALAGLTGELFF
TRBV2	.	TRBJ2-1	TRBD2	TGTGCCAGCATCTCGGGAGGGCCAGGTTCTATGGACAATGAGCAGTTCTTC	CASISGGPGSMDNEQFF
TRBV12-3/TRBV12-4	once	TRBJ1-1	TRBD1	TGTGCCAGCCGGGGACAGACGGACACTGAAGCTTTCTTT	CASRGQTDTEAFF
TRBV18	.	TRBJ2-1	.	TGTGCCAGCTCACCACGGCTAGACTCTGAGCAGTTCTTC	CASSPRLDSEQFF